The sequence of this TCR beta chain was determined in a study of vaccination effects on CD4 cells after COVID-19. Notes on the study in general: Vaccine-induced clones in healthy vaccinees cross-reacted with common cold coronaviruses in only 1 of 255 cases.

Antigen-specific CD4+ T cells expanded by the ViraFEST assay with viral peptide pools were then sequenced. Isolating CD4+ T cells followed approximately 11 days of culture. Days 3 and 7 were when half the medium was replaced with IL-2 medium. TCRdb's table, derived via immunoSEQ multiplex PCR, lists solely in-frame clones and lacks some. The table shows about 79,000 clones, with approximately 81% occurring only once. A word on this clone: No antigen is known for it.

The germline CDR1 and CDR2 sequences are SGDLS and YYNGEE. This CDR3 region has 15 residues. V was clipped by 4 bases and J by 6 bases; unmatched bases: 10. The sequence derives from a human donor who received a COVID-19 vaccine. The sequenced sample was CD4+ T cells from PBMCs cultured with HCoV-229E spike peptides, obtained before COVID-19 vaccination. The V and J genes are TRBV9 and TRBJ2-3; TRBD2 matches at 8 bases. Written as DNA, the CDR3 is TGTGCCAGCAGCCCAAGGGGTAGCGGGGCTGATACGCAGTATTTT. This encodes CASSPRGSGADTQYF.